The T cell receptor beta chain under discussion was sequenced for a study of T cell repertoires in cytomegalovirus infection. TCRdb processed the reads anew with MiXCR; each CDR3 protein has one entry. The sample has some 120,000 distinct CDR3 sequences, roughly a third seen once. CDR3 length: 15 amino acids. The ends were cut back, 6 bases at V and 3 bases at J, with 16 bases in the middle. The sample holds a few counts of this clonotype. What it binds is not known. Sequencing used CD8+ T cells from cultured PBMCs, obtained from culture after CMV antigen stimulation. The rearrangement uses TRBV12-3 or TRBV12-4 and TRBJ2-3; D assignment may be TRBD1 or TRBD2 (6 bases each). The source of this sequence is a human donor in good health (CMV status not recorded). Some clones in this sample may be carry-over from other donors' samples. DNA of the CDR3: TGTGCCAGCAGCCCTTGGGGGGCGCGAACAGATACGCAGTATTTT. Amino acids: CASSPWGARTDTQYF.